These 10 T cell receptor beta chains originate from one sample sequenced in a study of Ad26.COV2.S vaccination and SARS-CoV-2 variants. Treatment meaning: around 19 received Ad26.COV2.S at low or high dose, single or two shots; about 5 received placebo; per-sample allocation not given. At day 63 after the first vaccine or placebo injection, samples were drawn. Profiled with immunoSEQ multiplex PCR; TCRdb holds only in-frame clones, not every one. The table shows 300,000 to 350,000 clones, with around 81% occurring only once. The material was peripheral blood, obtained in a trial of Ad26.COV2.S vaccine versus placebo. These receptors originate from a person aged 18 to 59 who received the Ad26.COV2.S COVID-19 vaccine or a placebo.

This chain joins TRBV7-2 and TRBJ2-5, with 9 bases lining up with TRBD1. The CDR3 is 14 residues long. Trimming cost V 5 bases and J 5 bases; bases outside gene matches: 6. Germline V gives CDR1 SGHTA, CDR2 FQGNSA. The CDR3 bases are TGTGCCAGCAGCCAACAGGGGGCCGGGGAGACCCAGTACTTC. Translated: CASSQQGAGETQYF. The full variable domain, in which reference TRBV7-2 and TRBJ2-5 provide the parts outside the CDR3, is GAGVSQSPSNKVTEKGKDVELRCDPISGHTALYWYRQSLGQGLEFLIYFQGNSAPDKSGLPSDRFSAERTGGSVSTLTIQRTQQEDSAVYLCASSQQGAGETQYFGPGTRLLVL.

CDR3 sequence: CATALWGQGVPYNEQFF. DNA of the CDR3: TGTGCCACCGCCCTTTGGGGACAGGGGGTCCCCTACAATGAGCAGTTCTTC. This sequence joins TRBV27 and TRBJ2-1, with 11 bases lining up with TRBD1. The CDR3 has 17 amino acids. The V and J ends lost 10 bases and 2 bases, in that order; junction bases with no gene match: 13. Germline V gives CDR1 MNHEY, CDR2 SMNVEV (reference sequence).

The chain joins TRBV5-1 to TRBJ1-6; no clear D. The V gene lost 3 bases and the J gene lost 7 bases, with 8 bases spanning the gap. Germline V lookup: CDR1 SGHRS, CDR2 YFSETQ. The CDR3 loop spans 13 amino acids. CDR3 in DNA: TGCGCCAGCAGCTCGGACTGGAATTCACCCCTCCACTTT. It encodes CASSSDWNSPLHF.

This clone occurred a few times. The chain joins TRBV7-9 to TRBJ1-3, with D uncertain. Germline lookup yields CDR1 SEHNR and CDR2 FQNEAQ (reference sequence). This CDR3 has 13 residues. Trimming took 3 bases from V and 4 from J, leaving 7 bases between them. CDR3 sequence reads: CASSFMGGNTIYF. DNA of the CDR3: TGTGCCAGCAGCTTCATGGGAGGAAACACCATATATTTT.

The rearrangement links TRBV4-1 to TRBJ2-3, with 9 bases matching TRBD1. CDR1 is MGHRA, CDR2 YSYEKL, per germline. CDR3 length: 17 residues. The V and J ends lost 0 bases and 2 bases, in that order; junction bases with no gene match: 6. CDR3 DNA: TGCGCCAGCAGCCAAGATGGTGGGACAGGGTACACAGATACGCAGTATTTT. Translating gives CASSQDGGTGYTDTQYF.

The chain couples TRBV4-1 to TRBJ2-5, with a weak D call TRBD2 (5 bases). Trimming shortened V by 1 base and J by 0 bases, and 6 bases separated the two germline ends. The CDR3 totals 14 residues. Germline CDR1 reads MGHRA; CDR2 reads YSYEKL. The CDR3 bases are TGCGCCAGCAGCCAAGGAGGGAACCAAGAGACCCAGTACTTC. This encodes CASSQGGNQETQYF.

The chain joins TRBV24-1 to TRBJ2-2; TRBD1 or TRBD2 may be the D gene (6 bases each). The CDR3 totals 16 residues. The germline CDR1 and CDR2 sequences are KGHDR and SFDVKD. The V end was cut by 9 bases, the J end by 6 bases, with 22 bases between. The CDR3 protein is CATSLFGGRGSGELFF. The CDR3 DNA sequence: TGTGCCACCTCGCTATTCGGGGGCAGGGGATCCGGGGAGCTGTTTTTT.

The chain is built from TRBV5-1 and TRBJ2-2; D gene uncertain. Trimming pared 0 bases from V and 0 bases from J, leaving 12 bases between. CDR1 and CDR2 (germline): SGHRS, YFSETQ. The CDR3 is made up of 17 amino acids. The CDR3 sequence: CASSLGFPTTNTGELFF. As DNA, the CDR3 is TGCGCCAGCAGCTTGGGATTTCCCACTACGAACACCGGGGAGCTGTTTTTT.

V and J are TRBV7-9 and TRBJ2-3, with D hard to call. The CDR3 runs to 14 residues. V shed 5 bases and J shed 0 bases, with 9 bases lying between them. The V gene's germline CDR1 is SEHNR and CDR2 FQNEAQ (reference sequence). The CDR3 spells CASSASGSTDTQYF. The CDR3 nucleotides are TGTGCCAGCAGCGCCTCCGGTAGCACAGATACGCAGTATTTT.

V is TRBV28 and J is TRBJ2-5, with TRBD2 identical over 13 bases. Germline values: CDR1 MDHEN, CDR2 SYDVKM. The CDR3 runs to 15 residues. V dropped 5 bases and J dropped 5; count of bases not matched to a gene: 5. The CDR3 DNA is TGTGCCAGCAGTAGAACTAGCGGGGGGGCCGAGACCCAGTACTTC. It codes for CASSRTSGGAETQYF.